Listed below are T cell receptor beta chains from one sample, sequenced in a study of shared clonotypes between healthy human individuals. Repertoires were generated with immunoSEQ multiplex PCR, while TCRdb's copy carries only in-frame clones and drops some. The sample has more than 2,000,000 clones; over 85% are singletons. Sequencing used naive CD4+ T cells sorted from blood. The receptors were sampled from a man between 18 and 35 years old in good health. Both conserved end residues are part of each CDR3. The D gene is left open where the match is weak.

J gene | CDR3 length | D gene | V gene | CDR3 DNA | CDR3 protein
TRBJ2-3 | 15 | TRBD2 | TRBV7-9 | TGTGCCAGCAGCTTAACCCGGGGGGTAGCAGATACGCAGTATTTT | CASSLTRGVADTQYF
TRBJ2-5 | 14 | - | TRBV5-1 | TGCGCCAGCAGCTCAGACTATTATCAAGAGACCCAGTACTTC | CASSSDYYQETQYF
TRBJ2-5 | 16 | - | TRBV18 | TGTGCCAGCTCACCACTAAGTAAGGTGGCCCAAGAGACCCAGTACTTC | CASSPLSKVAQETQYF
TRBJ1-5 | 14 | - | TRBV7-8 | TGTGCCAGCAGCTTAGCAAGTAGCAATCAGCCCCAGCATTTT | CASSLASSNQPQHF
TRBJ2-2 | 16 | - | TRBV9 | TGTGCCAGCAGCGTAGAAGGGTGGGCGAACACCGGGGAGCTGTTTTTT | CASSVEGWANTGELFF
TRBJ1-5 | 16 | - | TRBV7-2 | TGTGCCAGCAGCCCCCTGGGGGGGGTTAGCAATCAGCCCCAGCATTTT | CASSPLGGVSNQPQHF
TRBJ2-1 | 12 | - | TRBV29-1 | TGCAGCGCCTGGATGAGCCCCAATGAGCAGTTCTTC | CSAWMSPNEQFF
TRBJ2-7 | 14 | TRBD2 | TRBV19 | TGTGCCAGTAGTCCAAAAGCGGGGACCTACGAGCAGTACTTC | CASSPKAGTYEQYF
TRBJ1-2 | 13 | - | TRBV7-9 | TGTGCCAGCAGAGGTACAGGGCGGGCTGGCTACACCTTC | CASRGTGRAGYTF
TRBJ2-3 | 16 | TRBD2 | TRBV13 | TGTGCCAGCAGCCCCGCGGGGGGCTCCTTCACAGATACGCAGTATTTT | CASSPAGGSFTDTQYF
TRBJ2-3 | 16 | TRBD2 | TRBV9 | TGTGCCAGCAGCGTAGCTAGCGGGACGAGCACAGATACGCAGTATTTT | CASSVASGTSTDTQYF
TRBJ2-6 | 18 | - | TRBV4-2 | TGTGCCAGCAGCCAAGATCCAGGGGCCCACTCTGGGGCCAACGTCCTGACTTTC | CASSQDPGAHSGANVLTF
TRBJ2-3 | 12 | - | TRBV5-4 | TGTGCCAGCAGCTTGGCCGGGGATACGCAGTATTTT | CASSLAGDTQYF
TRBJ2-2 | 15 | - | TRBV6-7 | TGTGCCAGCATGTGGCGAATCGCGAACACCGGGGAGCTGTTTTTT | CASMWRIANTGELFF